Presented here are 3 T cell receptor beta chains from one specimen sequenced in a study of CD8 T cells in ankylosing spondylitis. Findings and caveats of the study: A TCR beta motif of fewer than ten highly homologous variants seemed to mark ankylosing spondylitis blood.

These TCRs' antigens remain unknown. TCRdb analysed the 5' RACE reads with MiXCR anew, one entry per CDR3 protein. The table records 350,000 to 550,000 distinct CDR3 sequences, about 24% of them present only once. The specimen was blood, either unsorted or a sorted T cell fraction (not recorded which). The receptors were gathered from a male donor with ankylosing spondylitis.

In this sample, this clonotype turned up a few times. The rearrangement joins TRBV29-1 to TRBJ2-1, with D possibly TRBD1 on 6 matching bases. Germline-derived CDR1 and CDR2 are SQVTM and ANQGSEA. Trimming shortened V by 4 bases and J by 1 base, and 8 bases separated the two germline ends. CDR3 length: 13 residues. CDR3 DNA: TGCAGCGTTGGGACAGTATCCTACAATGAGCAGTTCTTC. Translating gives CSVGTVSYNEQFF.

This clonotype came up many times. The chain couples TRBV12-3 or TRBV12-4 to TRBJ1-5, with 9 bases aligning to TRBD1. The CDR3 totals 14 residues. V lost 4 bases to trimming and J lost 2 bases; unmatched junction nucleotides: 0. CDR3 sequence reads: CASSWDRGNQPQHF. The CDR3 DNA reads TGTGCCAGCAGTTGGGACAGGGGCAATCAGCCCCAGCATTTT.

V usage is TRBV7-6 and J usage is TRBJ2-2; 7 nucleotides align to TRBD1. This CDR3 spans 16 amino acids. V trimming: 1 base; J trimming: 4 bases; junction bases outside the gene matches: 6. Germline V gene sequence: CDR1 SGHVS, CDR2 FNYEAQ. This chain's CDR3 is CASSLVGGAGTGELFF. The CDR3 region has the DNA TGTGCCAGCAGCTTAGTAGGGGGCGCGGGCACCGGGGAGCTGTTTTTT.